Below, 7 T cell receptor beta chains from the same sample are listed, as sequenced in a study of beta chain features in type 1 diabetes. Expressed TCRB transcripts were sequenced because the isolated RNA had all been reverse transcribed beforehand. The data were produced by immunoSEQ multiplex PCR, yet TCRdb's version contains in-frame clones alone and is incomplete. The sample includes about 360,000 clones, around 12% of them seen just once. Material for sequencing was naive CD4+ T cells from blood. The receptors come from a man between 18 and 29 years old in good health.

The V and J genes are TRBV7-9 and TRBJ2-3; a possible D gene is TRBD2 (5 bases). Germline V lookup: CDR1 SEHNR, CDR2 FQNEAQ (reference sequence). The CDR3 extends over 15 amino acids. V was shortened by 1 base and J by 2 bases, with 10 bases between the two germline ends. The CDR3 loop reads CASSLVGDATDTQYF. The DNA of the CDR3 is TGTGCCAGCAGCTTAGTCGGGGATGCCACAGATACGCAGTATTTT.

This clone has a handful of counts. The rearrangement joins TRBV15 to TRBJ2-7; D is unclear. The CDR3 length is 14 residues. Trimming took off 0 bases at V and 0 bases at J, with 6 bases between the two ends. The germline CDR1 and CDR2 sequences are LNHNV and YYDKDF (reference sequence). The CDR3 spells CATSRDRNSYEQYF. The CDR3, as DNA: TGTGCCACCAGCAGAGACAGGAACTCCTACGAGCAGTACTTC.

In DNA form, the CDR3 reads TGTGCCAGCAGTCTTACACTAGCGGGACACAGGAACACTGAAGCTTTCTTT. Its translation: CASSLTLAGHRNTEAFF. The V and J genes are TRBV27 and TRBJ1-1; TRBD1 is a possible D gene (6 bases). CDR1 is MNHEY, CDR2 SMNVEV, per germline (reference sequence). Trimming cost V 5 bases and J 1 base, with 20 bases left between them. This CDR3 has 17 amino acids.

For the CDR3, the DNA is TGTGCCGTCACAGGGGGATACAGCACAGATACGCAGTATTTT. Translating it yields CAVTGGYSTDTQYF. The chain couples TRBV10-3 to TRBJ2-3; TRBD1 matches 8 bases. V lost 11 bases, J lost 0 bases, and 7 bases stayed unmatched. The CDR3 consists of 14 residues. Germline V gene lookup returns CDR1 ENHRY and CDR2 SYGVKD.

This clone was observed a few times. The rearrangement joins TRBV7-2 to TRBJ1-2, with a possible D match to TRBD1 (5 bases). CDR1 and CDR2 from the germline V gene are SGHTA and FQGNSA. The CDR3 runs 14 residues. Trimming pared 1 base from V and 8 bases from J, leaving 14 bases between. The CDR3, as DNA: TGTGCCAGCAGCTTAGGCTCCAGGGTAGGGGGCTACACCTTC. Its protein is CASSLGSRVGGYTF.

This clone was counted between two and nine times. CDR3 nucleotides: TGTGCCAGCAGCCAAGATTTAGCAGCCTATGGCTACACCTTC. Encoded protein: CASSQDLAAYGYTF. The V gene is TRBV4-2, the J gene TRBJ1-2, with no clear D. Germline lookup yields CDR1 LGHNA and CDR2 YNFKEQ. The V gene lost 0 bases and the J gene lost 4 bases, with 9 bases spanning the gap. The CDR3 length is 14 residues.

This clone was found a few times. V gene TRBV18 combines with J gene TRBJ2-6, with D uncertain. Looked up from germline, CDR1 is KGHSH and CDR2 is LQKENI. This CDR3 contains 14 residues. Trimming removed 2 bases at V and 6 bases at J, with 8 bases between. In DNA form, the CDR3 reads TGTGCCAGCTCACCAGCCAGTTTGGCCAACGTCCTGACTTTC. Translating gives CASSPASLANVLTF. Filled out from reference TRBV18 and TRBJ2-6, the complete variable domain reads NAGVMQNPRHLVRRRGQEARLRCSPMKGHSHVYWYRQLPEEGLKFMVYLQKENIIDESGMPKERFSAEFPKEGPSILRIQQVVRGDSAAYFCASSPASLANVLTFGAGSRLTVL.